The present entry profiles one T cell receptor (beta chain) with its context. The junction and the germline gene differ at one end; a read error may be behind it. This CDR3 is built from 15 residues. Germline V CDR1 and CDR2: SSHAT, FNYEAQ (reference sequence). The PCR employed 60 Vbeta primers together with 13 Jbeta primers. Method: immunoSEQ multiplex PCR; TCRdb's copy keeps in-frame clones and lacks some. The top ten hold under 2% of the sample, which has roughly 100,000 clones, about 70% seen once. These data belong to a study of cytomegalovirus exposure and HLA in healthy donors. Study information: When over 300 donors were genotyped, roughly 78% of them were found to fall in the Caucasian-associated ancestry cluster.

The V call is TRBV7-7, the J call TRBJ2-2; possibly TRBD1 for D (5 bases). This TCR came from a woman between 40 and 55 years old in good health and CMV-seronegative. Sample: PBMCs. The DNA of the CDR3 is TGTGCTAGCAGCCCTTTTGGCAGGGCAACCGGGGAGCTGTTTTTT. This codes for CASSPFGRATGELFF.